Following are 8 T cell receptor beta chains from one sample sequenced in a study of T cell repertoires in aging, cancer and after chemotherapy. TCR beta rearrangements were amplified from peripheral blood genomic DNA. Multiplex touch-down PCR with TRB-A/B primers amplified rearranged V-D-J TRB sequences. MiXCR, applied by TCRdb to the multiplex PCR reads, yields one record per CDR3 protein. Of roughly 15,000 distinct CDR3 sequences in the sample, roughly half are singletons; the top ten hold about 11%. The specimen was blood. The receptors were sampled from a human donor in good health.

The sample holds a few counts of this clonotype. This chain connects TRBV30 to TRBJ2-2, with a weak D call TRBD2 (5 bases). From germline, CDR1 is GTSNPN and CDR2 SVGIG (reference sequence). The CDR3 consists of 15 residues. The V end lost 0 bases, the J end lost 3 bases, and 11 bases lay between the germline ends. The CDR3 DNA sequence: TGTGCCTGGAGTGTACTTGCGGGTGACACCGGGGAGCTGTTTTTT. Protein sequence: CAWSVLAGDTGELFF. Based on the CDR3 plus reference TRBV30 and TRBJ2-2, the full variable domain is SQTIHQWPATLVQPVGSPLSLECTVEGTSNPNLYWYRQAAGRGLQLLFYSVGIGQISSEVPQNLSASRPQDRQFILSSKKLLLSDSGFYLCAWSVLAGDTGELFFGEGSRLTVL.

This chain uses TRBV29-1 with TRBJ1-1; perhaps TRBD1 as D (5 bases). The CDR3 is made up of 15 amino acids. CDR1 is SQVTM, CDR2 ANQGSEA, per germline. Trimming took 0 bases from V and 5 from J, leaving 16 bases between them. DNA of the CDR3: TGCAGCGTTGAAGATGGGTGGGCAGGGAGGACTGAAGCTTTCTTT. Its protein is CSVEDGWAGRTEAFF.

The V gene is TRBV15, the J gene TRBJ2-2, with D perhaps TRBD2 (6 bases). Germline lookup yields CDR1 LNHNV and CDR2 YYDKDF (reference sequence). V was cut by 0 bases and J by 6 bases, with 17 bases left in between. This CDR3 is 17 amino acids long. The CDR3 here is CATSREPTTRRAGELFF. CDR3 nucleotides: TGTGCCACCAGCAGAGAGCCCACGACTAGGCGGGCCGGGGAGCTGTTTTTT.

The rearrangement links TRBV5-4 to TRBJ1-6; D ambiguous. Germline assignment: CDR1 SGHNT and CDR2 YYREEE (reference sequence). Trimming cost V 0 bases and J 7 bases, with 11 bases left between them. This CDR3 is 15 amino acids long. CDR3 loop: CASSLVPGPNSPLHF. The CDR3, as DNA: TGTGCCAGCAGCTTGGTGCCAGGCCCCAATTCACCCCTCCACTTT. The entire variable domain, with the rest obtained from reference TRBV5-4 and TRBJ1-6, is as follows: ETGVTQSPTHLIKTRGQQVTLRCSSQSGHNTVSWYQQALGQGPQFIFQYYREEENGRGNFPPRFSGLQFPNYSSELNVNALELDDSALYLCASSLVPGPNSPLHFGNGTRLTVT.

The chain joins TRBV15 to TRBJ1-1; no firm D call. Trimming shortened V by 1 base and J by 4 bases, and 4 bases separated the two germline ends. CDR1 and CDR2 from the germline V gene are LNHNV and YYDKDF (reference sequence). The CDR3 consists of 12 residues. The CDR3 protein is CATSRAPTEAFF. The CDR3 region has the DNA TGTGCCACCAGCAGAGCCCCCACTGAAGCTTTCTTT.

The J gene is TRBJ2-5, the V gene TRBV19; 7 bases map to TRBD1. There are 15 residues in the CDR3. Germline assignment: CDR1 LNHDA and CDR2 SQIVND (reference sequence). With 5 bases clipped from V and 1 base from J, the junction kept 7 bases outside the gene matches. In nucleotides, the CDR3 is TGTGCCAGTAGTCTCCGGACAGGCGTCCAAGAGACCCAGTACTTC. Translation: CASSLRTGVQETQYF. The full variable domain, rest sourced from reference TRBV19 and TRBJ2-5, is DGGITQSPKYLFRKEGQNVTLSCEQNLNHDAMYWYRQDPGQGLRLIYYSQIVNDFQKGDIAEGYSVSREKKESFPLTVTSAQKNPTAFYLCASSLRTGVQETQYFGPGTRLLVL.

The chain recombines TRBV18 with TRBJ2-7; D unresolved. CDR1 and CDR2 (germline): KGHSH, LQKENI. The CDR3 is 16 residues long. The germline V and J ends were trimmed by 6 bases and 5 bases, with 23 bases remaining between them. Here the CDR3 DNA reads TGTGCCAGCTCCCCCATTACCCGGGCCCGCGTGGACGAGCAGTACTTC. Amino acid sequence: CASSPITRARVDEQYF.

The chain has TRBV5-1 and TRBJ2-7; 7 bases match TRBD1. Looked up from germline, CDR1 is SGHRS and CDR2 is YFSETQ. The CDR3 covers 13 residues. V lost 0 bases, J lost 4 bases, and 1 base stayed unmatched. CDR3 sequence (DNA): TGCGCCAGCAGCTTGGGGGGACAGTACGAGCAGTACTTC. This sequence encodes CASSLGGQYEQYF. The full variable domain, completed using reference TRBV5-1 and TRBJ2-7, is KAGVTQTPRYLIKTRGQQVTLSCSPISGHRSVSWYQQTPGQGLQFLFEYFSETQRNKGNFPGRFSGRQFSNSRSEMNVSTLELGDSALYLCASSLGGQYEQYFGPGTRLTVT.